The 22 T cell receptor beta chains reported below all come from one sample, sequenced in a study of OX40 agonist ivuxolimab in advanced cancers. Some clones are missing from TCRdb's copy, which holds only in-frame ones; the method was immunoSEQ multiplex PCR. This sample has roughly 63,000 clones, with over 75% found just once. The sequencing used CD4+ or CD8+ T cells sorted from blood, collected in a trial of the OX40 agonist ivuxolimab. Source of these receptors: an adult with an advanced solid tumor such as melanoma, head and neck, liver or kidney cancer.

The rearrangement links TRBV6-6 to TRBJ1-1, with a possible D match to TRBD1 (5 bases). Germline V gene lookup returns CDR1 MNHNY and CDR2 SVGAGI (reference sequence). V was cut by 2 bases and J by 4 bases, with 14 bases left in between. The CDR3 runs 15 residues. As DNA, the CDR3 is TGTGCCAGCAGTTACGATGGGGGGGTCGGCACTGAAGCTTTCTTT. Protein: CASSYDGGVGTEAFF.

The genes are TRBV7-9 and TRBJ1-4, with D perhaps matching TRBD1 (6 bases). Trimming removed 5 bases from V and 5 bases from J, with 12 bases in between. The length of the CDR3 is 14 residues. Germline V gene lookup returns CDR1 SEHNR and CDR2 FQNEAQ (reference sequence). As DNA, the CDR3 is TGTGCCAGCAGCCCCGGGACACCAAATGAAAAACTGTTTTTT. It yields the protein CASSPGTPNEKLFF. The complete variable domain, with remaining parts taken from reference TRBV7-9 and TRBJ1-4, reads DTGVSQNPRHKITKRGQNVTFRCDPISEHNRLYWYRQTLGQGPEFLTYFQNEAQLEKSRLLSDRFSAERPKGSFSTLEIQRTEQGDSAMYLCASSPGTPNEKLFFGSGTQLSVL.

This chain links TRBV4-1 with TRBJ2-7, with D perhaps assigned TRBD1 or TRBD2 (6 bases each). CDR1 MGHRA and CDR2 YSYEKL come from the germline V gene. The CDR3 contains 17 residues. The ends were cut back, 3 bases at V and 6 bases at J, with 24 bases in the middle. The CDR3 bases are TGCGCCAGCAGCCAGGGGGGCTATCTTGGGATAAGGGGCGAGCAGTACTTC. It codes for CASSQGGYLGIRGEQYF.

The chain joins TRBV28 to TRBJ1-1; the D is unclear. The germline gives CDR1 MDHEN, CDR2 SYDVKM. Trimming removed 4 bases at V and 3 bases at J, with 3 bases between. The CDR3 has 11 amino acids. The CDR3 coding sequence is TGTGCCAGCAGTTCTTACACTGAAGCTTTCTTT. It encodes CASSSYTEAFF.

The chain uses TRBV6-6 and TRBJ2-1; TRBD2 matches at 12 bases. CDR1 is MNHNY and CDR2 is SVGAGI in the germline V gene (reference sequence). The CDR3 is 16 amino acids. The J segment lost 5 bases and the V segment lost 5 bases, leaving 7 bases of the junction unmatched. CDR3 residues: CASSKWTSGNNNEQFF. The CDR3 region has the DNA TGTGCCAGCAGTAAGTGGACTAGCGGGAACAACAATGAGCAGTTCTTC.

V gene TRBV6-5 combines with J gene TRBJ2-5; no firm D call. The CDR3 contains 13 residues. Deletions cut 7 bases from V and 1 base from J, with 10 bases between. CDR1 is MNHEY, CDR2 SVGAGI, per germline. CDR3 coding DNA: TGTGCCAGCACTCGAGCCCCCCAAGAGACCCAGTACTTC. This gives the protein CASTRAPQETQYF.

This chain connects TRBV6-5 to TRBJ1-2, with 11 nucleotides matching TRBD1. V trimming: 6 bases; J trimming: 4 bases; junction bases outside the gene matches: 4. The CDR3 extends over 14 amino acids. Germline values: CDR1 MNHEY, CDR2 SVGAGI. The CDR3 nucleotides read TGTGCCAGCAGGGGACAGGGGGGACCCTATGGCTACACCTTC. Amino acids: CASRGQGGPYGYTF.

This clone was picked up one time. The chain joins TRBV10-1 to TRBJ2-3, with 9 bases that match TRBD2. Germline CDR1 reads WNHNN; CDR2 reads SYGVQD (reference sequence). The CDR3 consists of 16 residues. With 5 bases clipped from V and 1 base from J, the junction kept 7 bases outside the gene matches. CDR3 coding DNA: TGCGCCAGCAGTCCCGGACTAGCGAGGGGCACAGATACGCAGTATTTT. Amino acids: CASSPGLARGTDTQYF.

This clone was observed a single time. This chain uses TRBV19 with TRBJ2-6, with 8 bases matching TRBD1. The CDR3 sequence is 18 residues long. Germline V lookup: CDR1 LNHDA, CDR2 SQIVND (reference sequence). Trimming took 2 bases from V and 0 from J; bases not matched to a gene: 6. The CDR3 loop is CASSIWTGPSSGANVLTF. The CDR3 nucleotides are TGTGCCAGTAGTATATGGACAGGGCCGAGCTCTGGGGCCAACGTCCTGACTTTC.

Worth noting for this clone: Compared with germline, one end of the junction differs, possibly owing to a read error. The V gene is TRBV7-7, the J gene TRBJ1-1; no clear D gene. The CDR3 consists of 13 residues. The germline gives CDR1 SSHAT, CDR2 FNYEAQ (reference sequence). CDR3 bases: TGTGCTAGCAGCTTTACCGCGGGCACTGAAGCTTTCTTT. This encodes CASSFTAGTEAFF. The whole variable domain, filled in from reference TRBV7-7 and TRBJ1-1, reads GAGVSQSPRYKVTKRGQDVTLRCDPISSHATLYWYQQALGQGPEFLTYFNYEAQPDKSGLPSDRFSAERPEGSISTLTIQRTEQRDSAMYRCASSFTAGTEAFFGQGTRLTVV.

This chain joins TRBV6-1 and TRBJ2-7; D is perhaps TRBD1 (6 bases). The V gene lost 4 bases and the J gene lost 0 bases, with 10 bases spanning the gap. Germline V gives CDR1 MNHNS, CDR2 SASEGT. The CDR3 spans 14 residues. CDR3 loop: CASSADRSSYEQYF. CDR3 DNA sequence: TGTGCCAGCAGTGCCGACAGGAGCTCCTACGAGCAGTACTTC.

The V call is TRBV21-1, the J call TRBJ1-2; TRBD1 reflects the table's D call only, with no check against the DNA. TRBV21-1 is a pseudogene segment. This CDR3 region has 18 residues. CDR3: CASSKGGTGNRANYGYTF. CDR3 sequence (DNA): TGTGCCAGCAGCAAAGGGGGCACAGGGAACAGAGCTAACTATGGCTACACCTTC.

The chain uses TRBV28 and TRBJ2-2, with TRBD2 matching over 8 bases. Trimming took 3 bases from V and 2 from J; bases not matched to a gene: 5. Per the germline V gene, CDR1 is MDHEN and CDR2 is SYDVKM. This CDR3 is 16 amino acids long. The CDR3 sequence: CASSLAGGFNTGELFF. The CDR3 region has the DNA TGTGCCAGCAGTTTGGCGGGAGGCTTCAACACCGGGGAGCTGTTTTTT. The whole variable domain, remainder taken from reference TRBV28 and TRBJ2-2, is DVKVTQSSRYLVKRTGEKVFLECVQDMDHENMFWYRQDPGLGLRLIYFSYDVKMKEKGDIPEGYSVSREKKERFSLILESASTNQTSMYLCASSLAGGFNTGELFFGEGSRLTVL.

V gene TRBV7-2 combines with J gene TRBJ2-3, with D uncertain. Trimming pared 1 base from V and 0 bases from J, leaving 5 bases between. Germline CDR1 is SGHTA and CDR2 is FQGNSA. The CDR3 is made up of 14 amino acids. The CDR3 protein is CASSLDPSTDTQYF. CDR3 nucleotide sequence: TGTGCCAGCAGCTTAGACCCTAGCACAGATACGCAGTATTTT.

The sample holds one count of this clone. This chain joins TRBV28 and TRBJ2-7; 9 bases are shared with TRBD2. Per the germline V gene, CDR1 is MDHEN and CDR2 is SYDVKM. This CDR3 has 17 residues. J gave up 1 base and V 2 bases, and 9 bases lay outside the gene matches. DNA of the CDR3: TGTGCCAGCAGTTTAATTGCTAGCGGGGCAGTATCCTACGAGCAGTACTTC. This encodes CASSLIASGAVSYEQYF.

The rearrangement links TRBV18 to TRBJ1-3; D gene ambiguous. The germline CDR1 and CDR2 sequences are KGHSH and LQKENI. The CDR3 contains 14 residues. Between the trimmed V and J ends, which lost 0 bases and 4 bases, there was a span of 7 bases. Written as DNA, the CDR3 is TGTGCCAGCTCACCACCGGAACTCGGAAACACCATATATTTT. As protein: CASSPPELGNTIYF.

The gene calls are TRBV5-1 and TRBJ1-3; TRBD1 is a possible D gene (5 bases). V lost 8 bases and J lost 0, with 21 bases in between. CDR1 is SGHRS, CDR2 YFSETQ, per germline. This CDR3 region has 17 residues. CDR3 protein: CASTRGPSPSSGNTIYF. The CDR3 DNA reads as TGCGCCAGTACCCGGGGCCCGAGTCCCAGCTCTGGAAACACCATATATTTT.

V and J are TRBV5-4 and TRBJ2-5, with D possibly matching TRBD1 (6 bases). The CDR3 length is 14 residues. Germline assignment: CDR1 SGHNT and CDR2 YYREEE (reference sequence). Trimming left V 4 bases short and J 3 bases short, with 13 bases between. The CDR3 nucleotides read TGTGCCAGCAGCACGGGACAAATCGAAGAGACCCAGTACTTC. Translated: CASSTGQIEETQYF. The whole variable domain, remainder taken from reference TRBV5-4 and TRBJ2-5, is ETGVTQSPTHLIKTRGQQVTLRCSSQSGHNTVSWYQQALGQGPQFIFQYYREEENGRGNFPPRFSGLQFPNYSSELNVNALELDDSALYLCASSTGQIEETQYFGPGTRLLVL.

The genes are TRBV18 and TRBJ1-1; D remains unclear. Looked up from germline, CDR1 is KGHSH and CDR2 is LQKENI. The V and J ends lost 2 bases and 4 bases respectively, with 11 bases between them. The CDR3 is 14 residues long. The CDR3: CASSPWGGITEAFF. In DNA, the CDR3 is TGTGCCAGCTCACCATGGGGAGGGATCACTGAAGCTTTCTTT. Supplemented by reference TRBV18 and TRBJ1-1, the full variable domain reads NAGVMQNPRHLVRRRGQEARLRCSPMKGHSHVYWYRQLPEEGLKFMVYLQKENIIDESGMPKERFSAEFPKEGPSILRIQQVVRGDSAAYFCASSPWGGITEAFFGQGTRLTVV.

V and J are TRBV5-1 and TRBJ1-2, with D possibly TRBD1 on 6 matching bases. The CDR3 runs to 15 residues. V was clipped by 4 bases and J by 0 bases, with 13 bases between them. Germline CDR1 and CDR2: SGHRS and YFSETQ. The CDR3 region is CASSVGGGTNYGYTF. CDR3 in DNA: TGCGCCAGCAGCGTTGGTGGGGGCACTAACTATGGCTACACCTTC.

The chain employs TRBV29-1 and TRBJ1-2; no clear D. The CDR3 covers 12 residues. V was cut by 4 bases and J by 8 bases, with 14 bases left in between. Germline lookup yields CDR1 SQVTM and CDR2 ANQGSEA. The CDR3 loop is CSVVGKRAGYTF. CDR3 DNA: TGCAGCGTTGTCGGAAAACGAGCGGGCTACACCTTC.

This sequence joins TRBV7-9 and TRBJ2-1, with TRBD2 identical over 12 bases. V dropped 3 bases and J dropped 2; count of bases not matched to a gene: 5. The CDR3 runs 17 residues. CDR1 is SEHNR and CDR2 is FQNEAQ in the germline V gene (reference sequence). The CDR3 DNA is TGTGCCAGCAGCTTGACTAGCGGGAGTGCGACCTACAATGAGCAGTTCTTC. Translation gives CASSLTSGSATYNEQFF.